This is a list of T cell receptor beta chains from one sample in a study of blood T cell repertoires in COVID-19. TCRdb's table, derived via immunoSEQ multiplex PCR, lists solely in-frame clones and lacks some. This table holds 330,000 or so clones, 87% found once. The sequenced material came from peripheral blood. Receptors originate from a man under 40 with COVID-19, enrolled during active disease. Each CDR3 is given with its conserved first and last residue. Fields, in order: V gene, J gene, clone size, D gene, CDR3 protein, CDR3 DNA. The D gene is left open where the match is weak. The size entry is marked missing in some rows and otherwise reads once, few, many or a size class.

TRBV29-1	TRBJ2-6	few	NA	CSVQGDSGANVLTF	TGCAGCGTTCAGGGCGATTCTGGGGCCAACGTCCTGACTTTC
TRBV4-2	TRBJ2-2	NA	NA	CASSQREETGELFF	TGTGCCAGCAGCCAAAGGGAGGAGACCGGGGAGCTGTTTTTT
TRBV7-2	TRBJ2-5	NA	TRBD1	CASSRYRQGAETQYF	TGTGCCAGCAGCCGCTATCGACAGGGGGCAGAGACCCAGTACTTC
TRBV18	TRBJ2-5	once	NA	CASSSQGEETQYF	TGTGCCAGCTCCTCGCAAGGGGAAGAGACCCAGTACTTC
TRBV14	TRBJ1-1	NA	NA	CASSHNMNTEAFF	TGTGCCAGCAGCCACAACATGAACACTGAAGCTTTCTTT
TRBV19	TRBJ1-2	NA	TRBD1	CASSRDSYGYTF	TGTGCCAGTAGTAGGGACAGCTATGGCTACACCTTC
TRBV27	TRBJ2-7	NA	NA	CASSHRTDSYEQYF	TGTGCCAGCAGTCACAGGACGGACTCCTACGAGCAGTACTTC
TRBV6-5	TRBJ1-5	NA	NA	CASRLGQYSNQPQHF	TGTGCCAGCAGACTCGGACAGTATAGCAATCAGCCCCAGCATTTT
TRBV29-1	TRBJ2-7	NA	NA	CSVEGSSYEQYF	TGCAGCGTTGAGGGCAGTTCCTACGAGCAGTACTTC
TRBV18	TRBJ1-1	NA	NA	CASSGRVGTEAFF	TGTGCCAGCTCAGGGCGGGTGGGCACTGAAGCTTTCTTT
TRBV2	TRBJ1-2	NA	TRBD1	CASRTAGGTGYTF	TGTGCCAGCAGGACGGCAGGGGGCACTGGCTACACCTTC
TRBV6-2/TRBV6-3	TRBJ1-2	NA	NA	CASSYPRGSTNYGYTF	TGTGCCAGCAGCTATCCCCGGGGGAGTACTAACTATGGCTACACCTTC
TRBV2	TRBJ1-2	NA	NA	CASRGRQASYGYTF	TGTGCCAGCAGGGGCCGACAGGCGAGCTATGGCTACACCTTC
TRBV7-2	TRBJ2-7	NA	NA	CASSLYPSETYEQYF	TGTGCCAGCAGCTTATATCCTAGCGAGACCTACGAGCAGTACTTC
TRBV18	TRBJ1-4	NA	TRBD1	CASSPKGTGGREKLFF	TGTGCCAGCTCACCTAAAGGGACAGGGGGCCGAGAAAAACTGTTTTTT
TRBV4-3	TRBJ1-1	NA	NA	CASSQGHRNTEAFF	TGCGCCAGCAGCCAAGGACACCGGAACACTGAAGCTTTCTTT
TRBV2	TRBJ2-7	NA	TRBD2	CASSTLAGVEQYF	TGTGCCAGCAGTACCCTAGCGGGAGTCGAGCAGTACTTC
TRBV11-3	TRBJ2-2	NA	NA	CASRPRANTGELFF	TGTGCCAGCAGGCCGAGAGCTAACACCGGGGAGCTGTTTTTT
TRBV10-3	TRBJ1-2	NA	TRBD1	CAITGQGNYGYTF	TGTGCCATCACCGGACAGGGGAACTATGGCTACACCTTC
TRBV5-6	TRBJ1-2	NA	TRBD1	CASSSTFGQVYGYTF	TGTGCCAGCAGCTCAACGTTTGGACAGGTTTATGGCTACACCTTC
TRBV5-6	TRBJ1-1	NA	TRBD1	CASSFTGGPRMNTEAFF	TGTGCCAGCAGCTTTACAGGGGGCCCACGGATGAACACTGAAGCTTTCTTT
TRBV11-2	TRBJ2-7	NA	NA	CASTPGGLAGEQYF	TGTGCCAGCACTCCAGGGGGTTTAGCGGGAGAGCAGTACTTC
TRBV19	TRBJ2-7	NA	TRBD2	CASSIISGSYEQYF	TGTGCCAGTAGTATAATTAGCGGGAGCTACGAGCAGTACTTC
TRBV3-1/TRBV3-2	TRBJ2-1	NA	NA	CASSQDTEVWAPNEQFF	TGTGCCAGCAGCCAAGATACGGAGGTGTGGGCTCCCAATGAGCAGTTCTTC